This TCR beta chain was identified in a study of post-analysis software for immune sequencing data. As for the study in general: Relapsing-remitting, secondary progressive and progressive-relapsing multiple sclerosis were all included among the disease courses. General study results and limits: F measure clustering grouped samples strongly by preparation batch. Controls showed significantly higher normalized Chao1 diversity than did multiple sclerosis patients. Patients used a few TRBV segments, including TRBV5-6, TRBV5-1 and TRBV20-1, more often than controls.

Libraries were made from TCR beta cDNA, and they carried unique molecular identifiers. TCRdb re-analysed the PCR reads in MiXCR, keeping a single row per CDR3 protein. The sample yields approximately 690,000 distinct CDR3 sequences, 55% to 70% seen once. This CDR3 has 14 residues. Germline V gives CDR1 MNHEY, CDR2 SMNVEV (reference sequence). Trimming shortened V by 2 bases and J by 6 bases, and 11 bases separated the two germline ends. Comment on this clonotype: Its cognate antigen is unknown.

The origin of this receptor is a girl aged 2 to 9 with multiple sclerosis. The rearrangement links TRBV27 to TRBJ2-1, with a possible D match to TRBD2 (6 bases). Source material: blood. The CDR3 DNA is TGTGCCAGCAGTTTACGGGAGCAGGGCAATGAGCAGTTCTTC. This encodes CASSLREQGNEQFF.